The clone carrying this TCR beta chain was found many times. The sample originates from a study of blood T cells in healthy people across ages. With a J-beta primer mix and a sample-barcoded 5' primer, a second PCR ran 7 to 11 cycles. MiXCR, applied by TCRdb to the 5' RACE reads, yields one record per CDR3 protein. This table has around 870,000 distinct CDR3 sequences, about 30% appearing once. The junction had 14 bases not matched to a gene; V was cut back by 3 bases and J by 10 bases. This CDR3 has 15 amino acids. Per the germline V gene, CDR1 is ENHRY and CDR2 is SYGVKD. Healthy Caucasians from Russia aged roughly 6 to 95 served as donors.

The specimen sequenced was blood. The clonotype was recovered from a woman older than 75 in good health. The chain employs TRBV10-3 and TRBJ2-5; 7 bases map to TRBD2. The CDR3 spells CAISEPGRVLGDQYF. The CDR3 coding sequence is TGTGCCATCAGTGAACCAGGGAGGGTACTCGGGGACCAGTACTTC.